Included here is one T cell receptor (beta chain) sequence, with context. Its antigen remains unidentified. Within one base of it there is no much larger clone, and no base qualities were kept. This sample was included in a study of cytomegalovirus exposure and HLA in healthy donors listed by TCRdb under 2017. Background on the whole study: An earlier analysis of approximately 550 of the donors reported approximately 290 Gb of sequence data and approximately 110 million unique TCR beta sequences from about 200 million T cells. Among the approximately 420 genotyped donors, around 81% belonged to the genetic ancestry cluster associated with self-reported Caucasian donors. Four to six DR-DQ haplotypes were handled as single units for association and clustering, since linkage in the cohort was strong. Using immunosequencing, the study profiled T cell repertoires from roughly 650 subjects and related those repertoires to cytomegalovirus serostatus. To study patterns of TCR occurrence, a later analysis re-analyzed previously published TCR beta repertoires from several hundred donors and added high-resolution HLA genotyping. To decide whether each TCR beta V gene segment behaved as functional or pseudogenic, an earlier analysis of some 600 of the donors relied on high-throughput TCR beta sequencing. About 300 gigabases of sequencing data and around 85 million unique TCR sequences made up an early release that covered several hundred HLA-typed donors. HLA typing covered class I and class II loci at four-digit resolution. To predict cytomegalovirus infection status, the study brought together high-throughput TCR immunosequencing, statistical association of individual TCRs with disease status, and machine learning. Donor age, sex, ethnicity and CMV serostatus were collected together with the repertoire data. The number of donors typed differed by locus, with about 620-630 for A, B, C, DRB1 and DQB1, roughly 520 for DQA1, over 600 for DPA1, and around 430 for DPB1. The aim of the study was to test whether cataloging public T cell receptors could identify signatures of past pathogen exposure. In the later analysis, no new phenotypic data were used to find candidate immune exposures; instead, reliance was placed on TCR beta sequences and their occurrence across donors. Every repertoire in the discovery cohort had been generated on one and the same sequencing platform. In a later genetic analysis, genome-wide SNP genotypes for about three fifths of the roughly 670 donors were used, and that subset was treated as a discovery cohort. A separate validation cohort of over a hundred different subjects was used in addition to the 666-subject first cohort. Among 398 genotyped donors of the cohort, an average of roughly 230,000 unique TCR beta nucleotide sequences was sequenced per donor, of which 15% to 20% were non-productive.

What the authors observed across the whole study: A later genetic analysis associated a missense DCLRE1C variant with V-gene and J-gene trimming of TCR beta chains, and an independent cohort replicated the association. The classifier was reported to diagnose cytomegalovirus status with high specificity and sensitivity in both the original cohort and the validation cohort. Immune exposure information for the cohort was limited to CMV serostatus. In a later analysis, HLA-associated TCR beta chains showed more clonal expansion and lower generation probabilities than non-associated chains that were equally common. A few of the identified cytomegalovirus-associated TCR beta chains were confirmed in vitro to be specific for cytomegalovirus antigens. In a later analysis, some 17,000 TCR beta sequences were associated with specific HLA alleles at a false discovery rate of 0.05. Assigning TCR associations to individual alleles was difficult when HLA alleles, especially DR and DQ, strongly co-occurred. The study gave a list of about 160 TCR beta chains associated with cytomegalovirus. Roughly uniform sequencing depth across donors was assumed in presence/absence analyses, although this assumption may not hold. Linkage disequilibrium might explain the correlated functional status among segregating V segments, but an unknown experimental factor could not be ruled out. HLA typing was unavailable for some donors at each locus, so association tests used only the typed subset. In this cohort, only TCR beta chains were sequenced, and detectable features were limited by the absence of alpha or paired-chain data. A further reported finding was that TCR beta sequences accurately predicted the HLA-A and HLA-B alleles for most subjects in the first cohort. According to a later genetic analysis, donors in an Asian-associated ancestry cluster had fewer N-insertions in productive TCRs than the approximately 650-donor mean. Most CMV-associated TCR beta chains appeared to be HLA-restricted in a later analysis, and the HLA associations seemed to be driven largely by CMV exposure. A later analysis found that TCR association rates varied across HLA loci, with DRB1 alleles showing the most associated TCRs and HLA-C alleles the fewest. Because counts were too low, seventeen rarely observed V segments, including chromosome 9 orphons, were excluded from the earlier analysis of about 500 of the donors. A group of highly shared sequence variants was considered likely to be a technical artifact of the sequencing pipeline. In an earlier analysis of roughly 500 of the donors, most TCR beta V segments appeared in productive rearrangements about 87% or about 30% of the time, broadly matching IMGT annotations. Most TCR sequences were observed very rarely across donors, whereas some public TCRs were present in many individuals. A later analysis reported that several top co-occurrence clusters appeared linked to parvovirus B19, influenza, CMV and Epstein-Barr virus. Because the 87-base-pair reads could not distinguish some IMGT-functional V segments, including TRBV6-2 and TRBV6-3, those segments were excluded. The authors suggested that the approach could potentially be extended to other disease states and immunological phenotypes.

The cohort comprised around 690 healthy bone marrow donors. At the time of sampling, all cohort members were nominally healthy, though unrecorded immune exposures were likely present. The donor was CMV seropositive and was included in the group of some 290 seropositive cohort members. Every donor gave a peripheral blood sample, and the peripheral blood mononuclear cells from that sample were used for TCR beta sequencing. Genomic DNA extraction from the blood cell samples was performed with the Qiagen DNeasy Blood Extraction Kit. The CDR3 starts with the cysteine, ends with the phenylalanine, and has 12 residues. Only CDR3 DNA is held: 36 bases, read in frame from base 1. V was cut back by 5 bases and J by 0 bases, leaving a gap of 4 bases between them. From the germline V gene, CDR1 is MNHEY and CDR2 is SVGAGI. Library preparation employed the immunoSEQ multiplex PCR assay. A mixture of 60 forward primers for TCR Vbeta segments and 13 reverse primers for TCR Jbeta segments was used in the multiplex PCR. Amplification of the CDR3 region of rearranged TCR beta genes was performed with a multiplex PCR assay on genomic DNA. The Illumina HiSeq System was used to sequence the amplified TCR beta libraries as 87-base-pair reads. Turning to the authors' computational methods: A later analysis tallied about 77 million unique TCR beta chains across the 666 repertoires, and some 12 million of those chains were shared by two or more donors. Raw reads were error-corrected and collapsed into unique sequences with a nearest-neighbor algorithm that merged closely related sequences to remove PCR and sequencing errors. CDR3 sequences were aligned to IMGT reference sequences to assign V, D and J gene segments. For a sequence to be retained, a match of at least six nucleotides to both a V gene segment and a J gene segment was required. Rearrangements were classified as productive when the CDR3 lacked stop codons and remained in frame with V and J, and all other rearrangements were classified as non-productive. CDR3 was defined according to IMGT convention as the region running from the second conserved V-encoded cysteine to the conserved J-encoded phenylalanine. The earlier analysis of some 600 of the donors excluded sequences that lacked an unambiguous match to a single V gene segment. An earlier analysis of 587 of the donors called V segments functional above 56.7% productive rearrangements and segregating when the between-donor standard deviation exceeded 5%. To diagnose cytomegalovirus status from the catalog of TCR beta chain sequences, a statistical classification framework was built. In a later analysis, TCR nucleotide sequences were compared against IMGT/GENE-DB human TR gene sequences so that V and J genes could be assigned. A later analysis assigned CDR3 sequences and most-parsimonious VDJ recombination scenarios with the TCRdist pipeline. In a later analysis, each TCR beta chain was defined by its CDR3 amino acid sequence together with its V-gene family, and reads lacking a unique V-gene family were excluded. A later analysis removed 592 highly shared, low-generation-probability nucleotide sequences to deal with suspected cross-contamination and a sequencing artifact. In a later analysis, a clonal expansion index was calculated for each public chain from normalized within-repertoire ranks of inferred template counts. A later analysis computed generation probabilities with a VDJ recombination model fitted to out-of-frame rearrangements, and checked the results against IGoR. A later analysis scored TCR-TCR, TCR-HLA and TCR-CMV co-occurrence with hypergeometric tests, applying a repertoire-size bias correction to TCR pairs. In a later analysis, false discovery rates were estimated by permuting HLA or CMV assignments 20 times. In a later analysis, co-occurring TCRs were grouped using DBSCAN, with TCRdist sequence similarity added in when clustering inside HLA-allele-positive subsets. Repertoires with fewer than 30,000 or more than 120,000 public chains were left out of co-occurrence clustering, as were five repertoires with anomalous nucleotide sharing. Held by TCRdb, this immuneACCESS table contains in-frame sequences only and omits some clones. Under half of the omission traces to an unresolved V gene where checked; the cause of the rest is unknown. The DNA gave D and trimming, while V, J and clone size come from that table. Within this sample are around 200,000 clones, with 82% of them counted one time only. The top ten clonotypes cover roughly 6% of the sample.

This clonotype originated in a man aged 35-49 years in good health and CMV-seropositive. Sequenced sample: PBMCs. The sequence links TRBV6-5 to TRBJ2-5; the D gene cannot be named for sure. Here is the DNA: TGTGCCAGCAGTCCCAACCAAGAGACCCAGTACTTC. This sequence encodes CASSPNQETQYF.